The rows below give T cell receptor beta chains drawn from one sample of a study of shared clonotypes between healthy human individuals. Profiled with immunoSEQ multiplex PCR; TCRdb holds only in-frame clones, not every one. The sample records 2 million to 3 million clones, 80% to 95% being singletons. Specimen: naive CD4+ T cells from PBMCs. The source is a man between 18 and 35 years old in good health. Some clones in this sample may be carry-over from other donors' samples. The CDR3 runs from the conserved cysteine through the conserved F or W. D genes are given only for firm matches. Clone sizes are given selectively: once, few, many, or a class where the clone is expanded.

v_gene: TRBV2
d_gene: -
len: 9
j_gene: TRBJ1-1
abundance: -
CDR3aa: CAGNPEAFF
CDR3nt: TGTGCCGGAAACCCTGAAGCTTTCTTT

v_gene: TRBV15
d_gene: -
len: 17
j_gene: TRBJ2-1
abundance: once
CDR3aa: CATSRSSRASSYNEQFF
CDR3nt: TGTGCCACCAGCAGATCCTCTAGGGCTAGCTCCTACAATGAGCAGTTCTTC

v_gene: TRBV18
d_gene: TRBD1
len: 15
j_gene: TRBJ1-1
abundance: once
CDR3aa: CASSLIRQGNTEAFF
CDR3nt: TGTGCCAGCTCACTGATTCGACAGGGGAACACTGAAGCTTTCTTT

v_gene: TRBV19
d_gene: TRBD2
len: 14
j_gene: TRBJ2-1
abundance: -
CDR3aa: CASTGTSWFNEQFF
CDR3nt: TGTGCCAGTACTGGGACTAGTTGGTTCAATGAGCAGTTCTTC

v_gene: TRBV7-9
d_gene: -
len: 17
j_gene: TRBJ2-5
abundance: -
CDR3aa: CASSTWGSGEVRETQYF
CDR3nt: TGTGCCAGCAGCACCTGGGGATCGGGGGAGGTCCGAGAGACCCAGTACTTC

v_gene: TRBV6-5
d_gene: TRBD2
len: 15
j_gene: TRBJ2-1
abundance: -
CDR3aa: CASSYNREAHNEQFF
CDR3nt: TGTGCCAGCAGTTATAATCGGGAGGCCCACAATGAGCAGTTCTTC

v_gene: TRBV7-2
d_gene: -
len: 15
j_gene: TRBJ2-5
abundance: -
CDR3aa: CASSLHRTPQETQYF
CDR3nt: TGTGCCAGCAGCTTACACAGGACACCCCAAGAGACCCAGTACTTC

v_gene: TRBV5-1
d_gene: -
len: 16
j_gene: TRBJ1-2
abundance: -
CDR3aa: CASSLGGALTNYGYTF
CDR3nt: TGCGCCAGCAGCTTGGGAGGGGCCTTAACTAACTATGGCTACACCTTC

v_gene: TRBV19
d_gene: -
len: 14
j_gene: TRBJ2-2
abundance: -
CDR3aa: CASTARVETGELFF
CDR3nt: TGTGCCAGTACGGCTCGGGTTGAGACCGGGGAGCTGTTTTTT

v_gene: TRBV5-1
d_gene: -
len: 16
j_gene: TRBJ2-1
abundance: -
CDR3aa: CASSLGRGDSYNEQFF
CDR3nt: TGCGCCAGCAGCTTGGGAAGAGGGGACTCCTACAATGAGCAGTTCTTC

v_gene: TRBV11-2
d_gene: TRBD2
len: 19
j_gene: TRBJ2-1
abundance: once
CDR3aa: CASSLLGTSEKSSYNEQFF
CDR3nt: TGTGCCAGCAGCTTACTTGGGACTAGCGAAAAGAGCTCCTACAATGAGCAGTTCTTC

v_gene: TRBV7-2
d_gene: TRBD2
len: 15
j_gene: TRBJ2-7
abundance: -
CDR3aa: CASSRREGGTYEQYF
CDR3nt: TGTGCCAGCAGCAGGAGGGAGGGCGGTACCTACGAGCAGTACTTC

v_gene: TRBV7-9
d_gene: -
len: 14
j_gene: TRBJ2-7
abundance: once
CDR3aa: CASSPRRGKYEQYF
CDR3nt: TGTGCCAGCAGCCCCCGGAGGGGCAAGTACGAGCAGTACTTC

v_gene: TRBV4-2
d_gene: -
len: 15
j_gene: TRBJ1-4
abundance: -
CDR3aa: CASSQDAASNEKLFF
CDR3nt: TGTGCCAGCAGCCAAGATGCAGCGTCTAATGAAAAACTGTTTTTT

v_gene: TRBV28
d_gene: -
len: 12
j_gene: TRBJ2-1
abundance: -
CDR3aa: CASSSSPREQFF
CDR3nt: TGTGCCAGCTCAAGTTCCCCCCGGGAGCAGTTCTTC

v_gene: TRBV28
d_gene: -
len: 14
j_gene: TRBJ2-7
abundance: -
CDR3aa: CASSFLLGTYEQYF
CDR3nt: TGTGCCAGCAGTTTTCTGCTCGGTACCTACGAGCAGTACTTC

v_gene: TRBV19
d_gene: -
len: 12
j_gene: TRBJ1-2
abundance: -
CDR3aa: CASSLTARRYTF
CDR3nt: TGTGCCAGTAGTCTTACAGCGAGACGCTACACCTTC

v_gene: TRBV6-6
d_gene: -
len: 13
j_gene: TRBJ1-1
abundance: -
CDR3aa: CASSPGGDTEAFF
CDR3nt: TGTGCCAGCAGTCCTGGGGGGGACACTGAAGCTTTCTTT

v_gene: TRBV7-9
d_gene: -
len: 11
j_gene: TRBJ1-1
abundance: -
CDR3aa: CASSLGLRAFF
CDR3nt: TGTGCCAGCAGCTTAGGGTTAAGAGCTTTCTTT

v_gene: TRBV28
d_gene: -
len: 16
j_gene: TRBJ1-2
abundance: once
CDR3aa: CASTLWPGGSGYGYTF
CDR3nt: TGTGCCAGCACCCTATGGCCGGGGGGTTCGGGCTATGGCTACACCTTC

v_gene: TRBV5-4
d_gene: -
len: 12
j_gene: TRBJ1-1
abundance: once
CDR3aa: CASSLAAGQAFF
CDR3nt: TGTGCCAGCAGCTTAGCGGCAGGGCAAGCTTTCTTT

v_gene: TRBV5-1
d_gene: TRBD1
len: 14
j_gene: TRBJ1-2
abundance: -
CDR3aa: CASSLDRGQGGYTF
CDR3nt: TGCGCCAGCAGCTTAGACAGGGGGCAGGGTGGCTACACCTTC

v_gene: TRBV30
d_gene: -
len: 13
j_gene: TRBJ2-3
abundance: -
CDR3aa: CAYSEGDTDTQYF
CDR3nt: TGTGCCTACTCCGAAGGGGACACAGATACGCAGTATTTT

v_gene: TRBV29-1
d_gene: TRBD2
len: 14
j_gene: TRBJ2-3
abundance: once
CDR3aa: CSVGRLASTDTQYF
CDR3nt: TGCAGCGTTGGCCGACTAGCCAGCACAGATACGCAGTATTTT

v_gene: TRBV4-2
d_gene: -
len: 14
j_gene: TRBJ2-3
abundance: -
CDR3aa: CASSQIQGTDTQYF
CDR3nt: TGTGCCAGCAGCCAGATACAGGGCACAGATACGCAGTATTTT

v_gene: TRBV19
d_gene: -
len: 15
j_gene: TRBJ1-5
abundance: -
CDR3aa: CASSIVGQAQQPQHF
CDR3nt: TGTGCCAGTAGTATAGTAGGGCAGGCCCAGCAGCCCCAGCATTTT

v_gene: TRBV7-2
d_gene: -
len: 13
j_gene: TRBJ1-1
abundance: -
CDR3aa: CASSLWRGTEAFF
CDR3nt: TGTGCCAGCAGCCTTTGGCGGGGCACTGAAGCTTTCTTT

v_gene: TRBV6-6
d_gene: TRBD1
len: 15
j_gene: TRBJ1-5
abundance: once
CDR3aa: CASSQSGTGSRPQHF
CDR3nt: TGTGCCAGCAGTCAATCCGGGACAGGCTCACGGCCCCAGCATTTT

v_gene: TRBV28
d_gene: -
len: 14
j_gene: TRBJ1-2
abundance: -
CDR3aa: CASSESPRGRGYTF
CDR3nt: TGTGCCAGCAGCGAGTCCCCCCGGGGACGTGGCTACACCTTC

v_gene: TRBV5-1
d_gene: -
len: 14
j_gene: TRBJ1-4
abundance: -
CDR3aa: CASSLVPEGEKLFF
CDR3nt: TGCGCCAGCAGCTTGGTCCCCGAGGGTGAAAAACTGTTTTTT

v_gene: TRBV28
d_gene: -
len: 15
j_gene: TRBJ1-2
abundance: -
CDR3aa: CASSFGGGANYGYTF
CDR3nt: TGTGCCAGCAGTTTTGGGGGGGGAGCTAACTATGGCTACACCTTC

v_gene: TRBV7-2
d_gene: TRBD1
len: 15
j_gene: TRBJ1-5
abundance: -
CDR3aa: CASSKRTGSSQPQHF
CDR3nt: TGTGCCAGCAGCAAACGGACAGGGTCTAGCCAGCCCCAGCATTTT

v_gene: TRBV7-9
d_gene: -
len: 18
j_gene: TRBJ2-2
abundance: few
CDR3aa: CASSLAFSHFLNTGELFF
CDR3nt: TGTGCCAGCAGCTTAGCTTTTTCCCACTTCTTGAACACCGGGGAGCTGTTTTTT